Following are 12 T cell receptor beta chains from one sample sequenced in a study of cytomegalovirus exposure and HLA in healthy donors. Use of 60 Vbeta and 13 Jbeta primers characterized the PCR. Clones were read by immunoSEQ multiplex PCR, and TCRdb kept only the in-frame ones, dropping some. This sample yields nearly 110,000 clones, of which 60% to 75% are seen a single time; roughly 8% belongs to the top ten. Sample: PBMCs. These receptors all come from a man in his thirties or forties in good health and CMV-seronegative.

This clone was recorded a few times. The chain has TRBV19 and TRBJ1-3; 11 nucleotides match TRBD1. In germline, CDR1 is LNHDA, CDR2 SQIVND (reference sequence). V gave up 5 bases and J gave up 0 bases; unmatched junction bases: 9. This CDR3 region has 18 residues. The CDR3 protein is CASSWTGGGFSSGNTIYF. DNA for the CDR3: TGTGCCAGTAGTTGGACAGGGGGCGGCTTTTCCTCTGGAAACACCATATATTTT.

The chain uses TRBV7-9 and TRBJ1-6; D perhaps matches TRBD1 (6 bases). Per the germline V gene, CDR1 is SEHNR and CDR2 is FQNEAQ (reference sequence). V lost 5 bases, J lost 6 bases, and 11 bases lay in between. This CDR3 has 14 residues. CDR3 loop: CASSIGQPNSPLHF. DNA for the CDR3: TGTGCCAGCAGCATCGGACAGCCTAATTCACCCCTCCACTTT.

This clone has a count of ten or more. This chain connects TRBV25-1 to TRBJ1-1; 7 nucleotides line up with TRBD1. The junction had 11 bases not matched to a gene; V was cut back by 4 bases and J by 0 bases. This CDR3 has 17 amino acids. Looked up from germline, CDR1 is MGHDK and CDR2 is SYGVNS. The CDR3 loop reads CASSGPGAGGVNTEAFF. Written as DNA, the CDR3 is TGTGCCAGCAGTGGTCCCGGGGCAGGGGGAGTGAACACTGAAGCTTTCTTT.

The chain links TRBV6-1 to TRBJ1-2; the match to TRBD1 covers 9 bases. V was pared by 3 bases and J by 3 bases, with 5 bases of the junction left unmatched. Germline loops: CDR1 MNHNS, CDR2 SASEGT. The CDR3 runs to 15 residues. The CDR3 DNA follows: TGTGCCAGCAGTGAGGGACAGGGTGTGTACTATGGCTACACCTTC. It translates to CASSEGQGVYYGYTF.

This clone was detected once. The genes are TRBV19 and TRBJ1-2, with D uncertain. Looked up from germline, CDR1 is LNHDA and CDR2 is SQIVND (reference sequence). This CDR3 region has 13 residues. The ends were cut back, 1 base at V and 8 bases at J, with 11 bases in the middle. The CDR3 DNA is TGTGCCAGTAGTATAGGTGATATCTACGGCTACACCTTC. Its protein product is CASSIGDIYGYTF.

The chain joins TRBV5-1 to TRBJ2-3; 8 bases align to TRBD2. Losses at the gene ends were 4 bases for V and 2 bases for J; bases not matched to a gene: 12. The germline V gene has CDR1 SGHRS and CDR2 YFSETQ. The CDR3 runs to 17 residues. In DNA, the CDR3 is TGCGCCAGCAGCGCCCCGCGAGCGGGGGCTCCCACAGATACGCAGTATTTT. This translates into CASSAPRAGAPTDTQYF.

The chain is built from TRBV28 and TRBJ2-3, with 9 bases identical to TRBD2. Germline CDR1 is MDHEN and CDR2 is SYDVKM. The CDR3 consists of 15 residues. With V trimmed by 1 base and J by 6 bases, 5 bases remained unmatched. The CDR3 bases are TGTGCCAGCAGTTTATTAGCGGGAGTAGGGGATACGCAGTATTTT. Protein: CASSLLAGVGDTQYF.

The rearrangement uses TRBV5-4 and TRBJ2-5; TRBD2 matches 10 bases. Germline V lookup: CDR1 SGHNT, CDR2 YYREEE (reference sequence). The V and J ends lost 4 bases and 5 bases, in that order; junction bases with no gene match: 2. This CDR3 region has 13 residues. CDR3 residues: CASSRLAGETQYF. The CDR3 DNA sequence: TGTGCCAGCAGCAGACTAGCGGGTGAGACCCAGTACTTC.

V and J are TRBV13 and TRBJ1-1; D not certain. Germline V gives CDR1 PRHDT, CDR2 FYEKMQ (reference sequence). V was shortened by 5 bases and J by 7 bases, with 20 bases between the two germline ends. The CDR3 is made up of 15 amino acids. The CDR3 DNA sequence: TGTGCCAGCAGCCAGTTAGGTAGCCTATTGAATGAAGCTTTCTTT. Amino acid sequence: CASSQLGSLLNEAFF. The variable domain in full, completed from reference TRBV13 and TRBJ1-1, reads AAGVIQSPRHLIKEKRETATLKCYPIPRHDTVYWYQQGPGQDPQFLISFYEKMQSDKGSIPDRFSAQQFSDYHSELNMSSLELGDSALYFCASSQLGSLLNEAFFGQGTRLTVV.

This clone appeared once. Other DNA sequences from this sample encode an identical CDR3 as well. The J gene is TRBJ2-7, the V gene TRBV19; 9 positions agree with TRBD1. With 3 bases clipped from V and 1 base from J, the junction kept 4 bases outside the gene matches. The CDR3 consists of 15 residues. Germline V CDR1 and CDR2: LNHDA, SQIVND (reference sequence). The CDR3 DNA is TGTGCCAGTAGTATCGGCGGACAGGGGTCCTACGAGCAGTACTTC. Its protein is CASSIGGQGSYEQYF.

The gene calls are TRBV27 and TRBJ1-1; D gene uncertain. Germline V gives CDR1 MNHEY, CDR2 SMNVEV (reference sequence). The CDR3 totals 14 residues. Trimming took off 3 bases at V and 4 bases at J, with 12 bases between the two ends. DNA of the CDR3: TGTGCCAGCAGTTTGGGCCGAACGGTCACTGAAGCTTTCTTT. This sequence encodes CASSLGRTVTEAFF.

This sequence joins TRBV5-1 and TRBJ2-3; D is undetermined. Germline V gene lookup returns CDR1 SGHRS and CDR2 YFSETQ. This CDR3 is built from 14 residues. Deletions cut 1 base from V and 2 bases from J, with 8 bases between. CDR3 DNA: TGCGCCAGCAGCTTGTCTGGCCCCACAGATACGCAGTATTTT. Protein sequence: CASSLSGPTDTQYF. The full variable domain, with the rest looked up from reference TRBV5-1 and TRBJ2-3, is KAGVTQTPRYLIKTRGQQVTLSCSPISGHRSVSWYQQTPGQGLQFLFEYFSETQRNKGNFPGRFSGRQFSNSRSEMNVSTLELGDSALYLCASSLSGPTDTQYFGPGTRLTVL.